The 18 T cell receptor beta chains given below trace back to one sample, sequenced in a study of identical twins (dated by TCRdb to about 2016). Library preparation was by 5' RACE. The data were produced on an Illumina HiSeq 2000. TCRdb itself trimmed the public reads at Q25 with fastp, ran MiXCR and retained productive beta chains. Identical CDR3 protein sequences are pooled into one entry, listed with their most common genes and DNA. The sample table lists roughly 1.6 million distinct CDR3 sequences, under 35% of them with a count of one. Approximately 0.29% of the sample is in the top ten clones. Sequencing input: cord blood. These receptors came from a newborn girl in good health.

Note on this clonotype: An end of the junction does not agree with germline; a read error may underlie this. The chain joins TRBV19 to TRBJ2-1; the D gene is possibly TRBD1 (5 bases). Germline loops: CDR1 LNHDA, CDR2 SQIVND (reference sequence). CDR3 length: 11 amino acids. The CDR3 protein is CASSMDNGQFF. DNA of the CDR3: TGTGCCAGTAGTATGGACAATGGGCAGTTCTTC.

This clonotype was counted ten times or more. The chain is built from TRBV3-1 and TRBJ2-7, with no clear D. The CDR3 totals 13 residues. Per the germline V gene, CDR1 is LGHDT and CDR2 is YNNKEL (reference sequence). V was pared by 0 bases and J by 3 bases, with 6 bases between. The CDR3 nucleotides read TGTGCCAGCAGCCAAGATGGTTACTACGAGCAGTACTTC. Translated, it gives CASSQDGYYEQYF.

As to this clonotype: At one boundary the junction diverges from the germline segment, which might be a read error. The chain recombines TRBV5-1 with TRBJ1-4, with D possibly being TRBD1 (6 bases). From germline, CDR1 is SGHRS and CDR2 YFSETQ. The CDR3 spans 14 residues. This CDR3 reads CANSRTATNEKLFF. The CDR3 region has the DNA TGCGCCAACAGCAGGACAGCAACTAATGAAAAACTGTTTTTT. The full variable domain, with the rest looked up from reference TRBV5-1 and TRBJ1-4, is KAGVTQTPRYLIKTRGQQVTLSCSPISGHRSVSWYQQTPGQGLQFLFEYFSETQRNKGNFPGRFSGRQFSNSRSEMNVSTLELGDSALYLCANSRTATNEKLFFGSGTQLSVL.

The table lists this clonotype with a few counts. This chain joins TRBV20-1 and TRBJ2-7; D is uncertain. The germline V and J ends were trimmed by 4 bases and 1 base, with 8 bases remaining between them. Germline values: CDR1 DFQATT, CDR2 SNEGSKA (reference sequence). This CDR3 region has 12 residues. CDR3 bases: TGCAGTGCTATAGGCCAGTCCTACGAGCAGTACTTC. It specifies CSAIGQSYEQYF.

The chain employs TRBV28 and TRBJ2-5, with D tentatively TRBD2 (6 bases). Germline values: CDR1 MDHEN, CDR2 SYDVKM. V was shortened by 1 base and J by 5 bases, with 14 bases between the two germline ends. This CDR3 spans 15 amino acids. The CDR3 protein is CASSLSSSEGETQYF. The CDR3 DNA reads TGTGCCAGCAGTTTATCGAGCTCGGAGGGGGAGACCCAGTACTTC.

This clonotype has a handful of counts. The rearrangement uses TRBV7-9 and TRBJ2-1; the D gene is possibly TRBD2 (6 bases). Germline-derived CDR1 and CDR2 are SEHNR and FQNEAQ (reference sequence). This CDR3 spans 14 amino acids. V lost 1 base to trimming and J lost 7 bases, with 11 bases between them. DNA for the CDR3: TGTGCCAGCAGCTTAGGCGGGGTGATGAATGAGCAGTTCTTC. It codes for CASSLGGVMNEQFF.

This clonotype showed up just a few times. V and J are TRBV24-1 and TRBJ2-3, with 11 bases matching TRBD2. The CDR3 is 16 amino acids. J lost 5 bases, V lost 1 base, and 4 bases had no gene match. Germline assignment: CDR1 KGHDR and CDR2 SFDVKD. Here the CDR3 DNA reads TGTGCCACCAGTGATTTTTTAGCGGGAGGGCGAGATACGCAGTATTTT. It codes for CATSDFLAGGRDTQYF.

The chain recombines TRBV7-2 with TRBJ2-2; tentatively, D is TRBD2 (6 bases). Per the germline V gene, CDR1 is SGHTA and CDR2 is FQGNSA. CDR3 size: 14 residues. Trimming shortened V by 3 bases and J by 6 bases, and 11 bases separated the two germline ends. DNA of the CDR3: TGTGCCAGCAGCTTCCGTCGACTAGCCGGGGAGCTGTTTTTT. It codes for CASSFRRLAGELFF.

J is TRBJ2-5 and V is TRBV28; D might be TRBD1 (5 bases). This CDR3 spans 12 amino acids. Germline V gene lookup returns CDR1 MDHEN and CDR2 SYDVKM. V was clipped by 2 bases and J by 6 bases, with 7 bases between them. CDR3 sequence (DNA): TGTGCCAGCAGTTTACTGGGGCAGACCCAGTACTTC. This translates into CASSLLGQTQYF. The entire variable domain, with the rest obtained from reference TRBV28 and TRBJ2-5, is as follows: DVKVTQSSRYLVKRTGEKVFLECVQDMDHENMFWYRQDPGLGLRLIYFSYDVKMKEKGDIPEGYSVSREKKERFSLILESASTNQTSMYLCASSLLGQTQYFGPGTRLLVL.

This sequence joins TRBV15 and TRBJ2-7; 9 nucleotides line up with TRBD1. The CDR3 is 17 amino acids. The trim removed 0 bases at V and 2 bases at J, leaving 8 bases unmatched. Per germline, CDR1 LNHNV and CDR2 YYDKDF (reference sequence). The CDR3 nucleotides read TGTGCCACCAGCAGAGATTCTCCGGGACAGGGTGCCTACGAGCAGTACTTC. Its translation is CATSRDSPGQGAYEQYF.

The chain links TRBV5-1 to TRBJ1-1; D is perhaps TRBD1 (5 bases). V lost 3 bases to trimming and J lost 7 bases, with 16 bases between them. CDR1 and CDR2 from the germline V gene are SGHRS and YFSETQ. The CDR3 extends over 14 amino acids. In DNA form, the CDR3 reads TGCGCCAGCAGCTCGACGGACCGGGGGTATGAAGCTTTCTTT. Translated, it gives CASSSTDRGYEAFF.

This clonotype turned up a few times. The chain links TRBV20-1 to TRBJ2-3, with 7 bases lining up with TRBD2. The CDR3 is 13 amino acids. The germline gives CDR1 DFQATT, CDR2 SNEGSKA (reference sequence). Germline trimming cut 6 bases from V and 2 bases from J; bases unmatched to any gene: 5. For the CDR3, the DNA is TGCAGTGCGCCGCGGGGGTTCACAGATACGCAGTATTTT. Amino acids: CSAPRGFTDTQYF.

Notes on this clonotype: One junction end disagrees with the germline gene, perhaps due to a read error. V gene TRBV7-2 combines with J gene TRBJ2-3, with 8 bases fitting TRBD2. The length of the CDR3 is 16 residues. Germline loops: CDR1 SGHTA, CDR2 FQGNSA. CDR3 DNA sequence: TGTGCCAACAGCTTAGCGGGGACTTTACTCACAGATACGCAGTATTTT. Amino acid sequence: CANSLAGTLLTDTQYF.

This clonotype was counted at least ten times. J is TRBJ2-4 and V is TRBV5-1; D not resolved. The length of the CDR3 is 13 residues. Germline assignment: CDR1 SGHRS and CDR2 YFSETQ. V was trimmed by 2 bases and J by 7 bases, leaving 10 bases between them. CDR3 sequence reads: CASSLGEVNIQYF. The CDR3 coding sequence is TGCGCCAGCAGCTTAGGAGAGGTGAACATTCAGTACTTC.

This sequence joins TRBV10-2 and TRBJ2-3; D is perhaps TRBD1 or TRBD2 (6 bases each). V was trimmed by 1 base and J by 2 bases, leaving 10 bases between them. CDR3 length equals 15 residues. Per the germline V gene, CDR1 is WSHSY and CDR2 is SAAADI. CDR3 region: CASSEWGALTDTQYF. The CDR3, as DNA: TGCGCCAGCAGTGAGTGGGGGGCCCTCACAGATACGCAGTATTTT.

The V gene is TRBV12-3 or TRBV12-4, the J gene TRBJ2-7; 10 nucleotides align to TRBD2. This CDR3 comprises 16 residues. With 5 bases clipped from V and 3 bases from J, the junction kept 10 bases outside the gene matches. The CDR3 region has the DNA TGTGCCAGCAGTCCCTTGACTAGCGGGCCGTTCTACGAGCAGTACTTC. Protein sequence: CASSPLTSGPFYEQYF.

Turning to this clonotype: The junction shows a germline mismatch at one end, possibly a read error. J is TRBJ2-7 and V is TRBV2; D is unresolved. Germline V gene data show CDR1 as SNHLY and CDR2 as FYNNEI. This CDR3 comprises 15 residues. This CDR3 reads CASSGSTDRSHEQYF. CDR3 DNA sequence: TGTGCCAGCAGTGGGAGTACTGATCGCTCCCACGAGCAGTACTTC.

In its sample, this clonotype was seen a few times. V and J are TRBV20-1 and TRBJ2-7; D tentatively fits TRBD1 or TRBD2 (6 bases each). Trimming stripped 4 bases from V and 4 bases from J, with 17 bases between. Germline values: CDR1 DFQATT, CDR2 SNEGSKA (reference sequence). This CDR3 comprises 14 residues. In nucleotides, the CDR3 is TGCAGTGCTAAGGGGGGACCGGGAAGTTACGAGCAGTACTTC. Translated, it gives CSAKGGPGSYEQYF.